Described below is a single T cell receptor (beta chain) sequence and its context. What antigen it recognizes has not been identified. Qualities for individual bases were not recorded, and no much larger clone is one base off. This entry belongs to a study of post-analysis software for immune sequencing data (dated by TCRdb to the mid-2010s). Background for the entire study: The recorded disease courses included relapsing-remitting, secondary progressive and progressive-relapsing multiple sclerosis, and some patients had no subtype annotation. A subset of samples was prepared in parallel using single-end sample barcoding, then pooled and co-amplified after Illumina adapter ligation. The patient repertoires were compared against some twelve previously published healthy control repertoires obtained from donors aged 6 to 25 years.

Trimming at the junction amounts to 3 bases on V and 0 bases on J, and the germline ends lie 12 bases apart. The CDR3 contains 15 residues, cysteine and phenylalanine counted. Only the CDR3 portion is preserved as DNA: 45 bases, with reading frame beginning at the first base. Reading the germline V gene gives CDR1 LGHNA and CDR2 YSLEER. Beyond this particular receptor, the publication reports: Direct clustering with F measure revealed strong co-clustering of samples prepared in the same batch, which led to a batch-effect correction. The control group was slightly older than the multiple sclerosis patient group. Four or five TRBV segments, including TRBV5-6, TRBV5-1 and TRBV20-1, were significantly more frequent in patients than controls. Compared with controls, multiple sclerosis patients had significantly lower normalized Chao1 diversity, a finding suggesting substantial peripheral T-cell clonal expansion.

TCR beta repertoires were profiled from peripheral blood of roughly 13 young patients with multiple sclerosis to demonstrate the VDJtools post-analysis software. The multiple sclerosis patients were children and adolescents ranging in age from 6 to 15 years. Library preparation used PCR. TCRdb records Illumina HiSeq 2500 as the sequencer. To reduce PCR and sequencing biases, unique molecular identifiers were built into the TCR beta cDNA libraries. Every 1 to 10 million input T cells yielded 500,000 or so cDNA molecules, meaning each molecule approximated one T cell. Patient libraries were prepared and sequenced with the same protocol used for the earlier healthy control dataset. Samples belonging to the same batch were prepared together, multiplexed and sequenced on a shared HiSeq lane. The source study handled its data this way. Raw barcoded reads were processed with MIGEC, discarding single-read molecular identifier groups before consensus assembly and CDR3 extraction. VDJtools was used for post-analysis of the clonotype tables, and diversity was normalized by down-sampling every dataset to the size of the smallest sample. In repertoire overlap clustering, CDR3 amino acid sequences, but not nucleotide sequences, were matched to correct batch-related cross-sample contamination. Using fastp trimming at Q25 and MiXCR clonotype assembly, TCRdb reanalyzed the public sequencing data and kept in-frame beta chains. Every CDR3 protein is listed once, alongside the most common genes and DNA of its rows. TCRdb, not the authors, supplied the V and J calls. The sample yields roughly 730,000 distinct CDR3 sequences; about 27% were counted once. The top ten clones comprise approximately 0.55% of the sample.

Material for sequencing was blood. Rearrangement joined TRBV4-3 to TRBJ2-7; TRBD1 is a possible D gene, resting on 6 matching bases. The clonotype comes from a girl aged 10-17 years with multiple sclerosis. The DNA sequence is given as TGCGCCAGCAGCCAGGATACAGGGAGCTCCTACGAGCAGTACTTC. The translation is CASSQDTGSSYEQYF.